These T cell receptor beta chains were read from a single sample in a study of T cell responses to AZD1222 COVID-19 vaccine. Here immunoSEQ multiplex PCR was the method, and the copy in TCRdb shows in-frame clones only, minus some. This sample has around 130,000 clones, with more than 70% found just once. Sample: peripheral blood, taken on day 0 of AZD1222 vaccination. Every receptor here comes from an adult in good health. CDR3s include the opening cysteine and the closing phenylalanine or tryptophan. A D gene is named only where the DNA matches it firmly. Clone size is given for some rows only: seen once, a few or many times, or a class if the clone is expanded.

>TRBJ2-1|NA|TRBD2|TRBV11-3
CASSSEGAGTHEQFF
TGTGCCAGCAGCTCGGAAGGAGCGGGAACACATGAGCAGTTCTTC
>TRBJ1-1|few|TRBD1|TRBV7-3
CASSLEGGLTEAFF
TGTGCCAGCAGCTTAGAAGGGGGCCTCACTGAAGCTTTCTTT
>TRBJ2-7|NA|TRBD2|TRBV2
CASSVGAGVSYEQYF
TGTGCCAGCAGTGTGGGAGCGGGAGTTTCCTACGAGCAGTACTTC
>TRBJ1-2|NA|NA|TRBV28
CASIDQGSHGYTF
TGTGCCAGCATCGATCAGGGGTCCCATGGCTACACCTTC
>TRBJ1-3|NA|NA|TRBV7-2
CASSLAGEGRHTIYF
TGTGCCAGCAGCTTAGCGGGGGAAGGCAGGCACACCATATATTTT
>TRBJ2-4|NA|NA|TRBV6-1
CASSEDLGGPLAKNIQYF
TGTGCCAGCAGTGAAGACTTAGGCGGACCGCTAGCCAAAAACATTCAGTACTTC
>TRBJ2-3|NA|NA|TRBV6-5
CASIGQNTDTQYF
TGTGCCAGCATCGGACAGAACACAGATACGCAGTATTTT
>TRBJ2-3|NA|NA|TRBV3-1/TRBV3-2
CASSQDPLAGTDTQYF
TGTGCCAGCAGCCAAGACCCGCTAGCCGGTACAGATACGCAGTATTTT
>TRBJ1-6|NA|NA|TRBV7-3
CASSSGTGSGSPLHF
TGTGCCAGCAGCTCGGGGACGGGGTCTGGGTCACCCCTCCACTTT
>TRBJ1-5|NA|NA|TRBV19
CASTMGQSNQPQHF
TGTGCCAGTACCATGGGGCAGTCTAATCAGCCCCAGCATTTT
>TRBJ1-2|once|NA|TRBV24-1
CATSESPTTERFNYGYTF
TGTGCCACCAGTGAGTCCCCAACCACAGAGAGATTTAACTATGGCTACACCTTC
>TRBJ1-2|once|NA|TRBV7-9
CASSFSEGPGGYTF
TGTGCCAGCAGCTTTTCCGAGGGGCCGGGTGGCTACACCTTC
>TRBJ2-5|NA|NA|TRBV6-2/TRBV6-3
CASSPWETQYF
TGTGCCAGCAGCCCCTGGGAGACCCAGTACTTC
>TRBJ2-2|NA|TRBD1|TRBV7-2
CACLRGQAIRGELFF
TGTGCTTGTCTCCGGGGACAGGCCATCCGCGGGGAGCTGTTTTTT
>TRBJ2-1|NA|TRBD2|TRBV11-2
CASSLKAGLAGVLYNEQFF
TGTGCCAGCAGCTTAAAGGCGGGACTAGCGGGGGTACTTTACAATGAGCAGTTCTTC
>TRBJ1-5|NA|TRBD1|TRBV19
CASSMGTGLFLAQHF
TGTGCCAGTAGTATGGGGACAGGCCTTTTTCTGGCCCAGCATTTT
>TRBJ2-2|few|TRBD1|TRBV9
CASSPQGGHTGELFF
TGTGCCAGCAGCCCACAGGGGGGTCACACCGGGGAGCTGTTTTTT
>TRBJ1-1|NA|NA|TRBV5-1
CASSLAPREDTEAFF
TGCGCCAGCAGCTTGGCTCCCAGGGAGGACACTGAAGCTTTCTTT
>TRBJ2-3|NA|NA|TRBV11-3
CASSLTDTDTQYF
TGTGCCAGCAGCTTGACAGACACAGATACGCAGTATTTT
>TRBJ1-6|NA|NA|TRBV15
CATTGIPGSPLHF
TGTGCCACTACAGGGATCCCGGGGTCACCCCTCCACTTT
>TRBJ2-7|NA|NA|TRBV5-5
CASSSLRGEYEQYF
TGTGCCAGCAGCTCACTCAGGGGGGAGTACGAGCAGTACTTC
>TRBJ1-4|NA|NA|TRBV6-4
CASLTGNSYEKLFF
TGTGCCAGCCTAACAGGAAACTCATATGAAAAACTGTTTTTT
>TRBJ2-1|NA|TRBD2|TRBV3-1/TRBV3-2
CASSRLADEQFF
TGTGCCAGCAGCCGACTAGCCGATGAGCAGTTCTTC
>TRBJ2-7|few|TRBD2|TRBV28
CASSLAGGYEQYF
TGTGCCAGCAGCTTGGCGGGGGGGTACGAGCAGTACTTC
>TRBJ1-5|NA|TRBD1|TRBV12-3/TRBV12-4
CASSLETGAQHF
TGTGCCAGCAGTTTAGAGACAGGGGCCCAGCATTTT
>TRBJ1-3|NA|NA|TRBV27
CASSLWGNLAGNTIYF
TGTGCCAGCAGTCTATGGGGGAATCTAGCTGGAAACACCATATATTTT
>TRBJ1-2|NA|NA|TRBV29-1
CSVASREYYGYTF
TGCAGCGTTGCCAGCAGGGAGTACTATGGCTACACCTTC
>TRBJ2-7|NA|NA|TRBV3-1/TRBV3-2
CASSQGHASYEQYF
TGTGCCAGCAGCCAAGGTCACGCCTCCTACGAGCAGTACTTC
>TRBJ1-6|few|NA|TRBV3-1/TRBV3-2
CASSQETNSPLHF
TGTGCCAGCAGCCAGGAAACGAATTCACCCCTCCACTTT
>TRBJ2-7|NA|TRBD1|TRBV11-2
CASRWTGASNEQYF
TGTGCCAGCAGGTGGACAGGGGCCTCCAACGAGCAGTACTTC
>TRBJ1-2|NA|NA|TRBV4-2
CASSQPDSFSGYTF
TGTGCCAGCAGCCAACCCGACAGTTTCAGTGGCTACACCTTC
>TRBJ2-2|NA|TRBD2|TRBV7-8
CASSSPRGGVTGELFF
TGTGCCAGCAGCTCCCCCCGGGGGGGGGTCACCGGGGAGCTGTTTTTT
>TRBJ1-4|NA|NA|TRBV4-3
CASSQGTGLNEKLFF
TGCGCCAGCAGCCAGGGAACAGGGCTTAATGAAAAACTGTTTTTT
>TRBJ1-5|once|NA|TRBV3-1/TRBV3-2
CASSQDLGTSNQPQHF
TGTGCCAGCAGCCAAGATCTCGGGACCAGCAATCAGCCCCAGCATTTT
>TRBJ1-2|NA|NA|TRBV7-9
CASSLWGRGYTF
TGTGCCAGCAGCTTATGGGGTCGTGGCTACACCTTC